These T cell receptor beta chains were read from a single sample in a study of T cell repertoires in cytomegalovirus infection. TCRdb reprocessed the reads with MiXCR, giving one entry per CDR3 protein. The sample lists 250,000 to 300,000 distinct CDR3 sequences, roughly 26% occurring once. The sample was PBMCs. These receptors came from a human donor in good health (CMV status not recorded). Some clones in this sample may be carry-over from other donors' samples. Each CDR3 is given with its conserved first and last residue. Fields, in order: CDR3 DNA, CDR3 protein, CDR3 length, clone size, J gene, V gene, D gene. The D gene is left open where the match is weak. Part of the rows lack a size; the others show once, few, many or a class for expanded clones.

TGTGCCAGCAGCTTACCTGCGGGACAGCCCCAGCATTTT,CASSLPAGQPQHF,13,many,TRBJ1-5,TRBV7-2,.
TGTGCCAGCAGCAGAGAGCCGGGGTCCGACTATGGCTACACCTTC,CASSREPGSDYGYTF,15,few,TRBJ1-2,TRBV6-4,.
TGTGCCAGCAGCTTTGGGACTGGCTCCTACAATGAGCAGTTCTTC,CASSFGTGSYNEQFF,15,many,TRBJ2-1,TRBV7-2,.
TGTGCCAGCAGTAGACAGGGATTATTCTACGAGCAGTACTTC,CASSRQGLFYEQYF,14,.,TRBJ2-7,TRBV28,TRBD1
TGCAGTGCTACCCCGCTAGCGTCCCTAGCCAAAAACATTCAGTACTTC,CSATPLASLAKNIQYF,16,.,TRBJ2-4,TRBV20-1,.
TGCAGCGTTGTCCGCAGGGGGTACACTGAAGCTTTCTTT,CSVVRRGYTEAFF,13,.,TRBJ1-1,TRBV29-1,TRBD1
TGTGCCAGCAGCTTTTATCAGGGGAATCAAGAGACCCAGTACTTC,CASSFYQGNQETQYF,15,once,TRBJ2-5,TRBV7-2,.
TGTGCCAGCAGCCCGGGACAGGGGATCTACAATGAGCAGTTCTTC,CASSPGQGIYNEQFF,15,many,TRBJ2-1,TRBV11-2,TRBD1
TGTGCCAGCAGCTTAATCGGTACAGCCTCCTACGAGCAGTACTTC,CASSLIGTASYEQYF,15,many,TRBJ2-7,TRBV7-2,.
TGCAGCGTTGAGTCGGTCCATGGCACAGATACGCAGTATTTT,CSVESVHGTDTQYF,14,.,TRBJ2-3,TRBV29-1,.
TGTGCCAGCAGCTTAGACGCACCTAGGAGCACAGATACGCAGTATTTT,CASSLDAPRSTDTQYF,16,many,TRBJ2-3,TRBV7-2,.
TGTGCCAGCCGAAGGGACAATCCCATAACAGATACGCAGTATTTT,CASRRDNPITDTQYF,15,.,TRBJ2-3,TRBV28,.
TGCAGTGCTAGGCGGACAGGGTCTGAAGCTTTCTTT,CSARRTGSEAFF,12,.,TRBJ1-1,TRBV20-1,TRBD1
TGTGCCAGCAGCTTAGTACGCGGTAGCAATCAGCCCCAGCATTTT,CASSLVRGSNQPQHF,15,many,TRBJ1-5,TRBV7-2,.
TGTGCCACCAGTGATTTGCGAGTCAGGCGCGGGGCGGACAACAGACGAGTTCAGCCCCAGCATTTT,CATSDLRVRRGADNRRVQPQHF,22,few,TRBJ1-5,TRBV24-1,.
TGTGCCAGCAGCATCAGGGGGTATACCGGGGAGCTGTTTTTT,CASSIRGYTGELFF,14,many,TRBJ2-2,TRBV7-3,TRBD1
TGTGCCAGCAGCTTCGGGGCGGGTGGCACTGAAGCTTTCTTT,CASSFGAGGTEAFF,14,many,TRBJ1-1,TRBV7-9,.
TGTGCCAGCAGCTCGATCAGGGGGTCAGATACGCAGTATTTT,CASSSIRGSDTQYF,14,many,TRBJ2-3,TRBV7-2,TRBD1
TGTGCCAGCAGCCGACCGGGACTAGCGGGAGCTGAGCAGTTCTTC,CASSRPGLAGAEQFF,15,many,TRBJ2-1,TRBV7-9,TRBD2
TGTGCCAGCAGCCCGAAGAGGAACACTGAAGCTTTCTTT,CASSPKRNTEAFF,13,many,TRBJ1-1,TRBV7-2,.
TGTGCCAGCAGCTTAACCAGGAGCACTGAAGCTTTCTTT,CASSLTRSTEAFF,13,.,TRBJ1-1,TRBV7-3,.
TGTGCCAGCAGCTCACTCGGGGGGGCTGGGTACGAGCAGTACTTC,CASSSLGGAGYEQYF,15,many,TRBJ2-7,TRBV7-2,TRBD2
TGTGCCAGCAGCTTATCCGGGACTAACTCCTACGAGCAGTACTTC,CASSLSGTNSYEQYF,15,many,TRBJ2-7,TRBV7-2,TRBD2
TGCAGCGTTCAACAGGGTAGCATGGATACGCAGTATTTT,CSVQQGSMDTQYF,13,.,TRBJ2-3,TRBV29-1,.
TGTGCCAGCAGTTTCAGGGAAGGCACAGATACGCAGTATTTT,CASSFREGTDTQYF,14,.,TRBJ2-3,TRBV6-6,.
TGTGCCAGCAGCTTACTGGCGAACACTGAAGCTTTCTTT,CASSLLANTEAFF,13,many,TRBJ1-1,TRBV7-9,.
TGTGCCAGCAGCCCCGGAGGAGCTAAAACCTACGAGCAGTACTTC,CASSPGGAKTYEQYF,15,.,TRBJ2-7,TRBV6-8,.
TGCAGCGTTGAACTGACCAGGGGCGCTTCCTACGAGCAGTACTTC,CSVELTRGASYEQYF,15,few,TRBJ2-7,TRBV29-1,.
TGTGCCAGCAGCTTTGGCGCAGGGGGCCGAGCTAACTATGGCTACACCTTC,CASSFGAGGRANYGYTF,17,.,TRBJ1-2,TRBV7-8,TRBD1
TGCAGTGCTCAACGTAGCGGGGGGGCCCAAGAGACCCAGTACTTC,CSAQRSGGAQETQYF,15,.,TRBJ2-5,TRBV20-1,TRBD2
TGTGCCAGCAGCTTAATCGGCAGCTCTGGGGCCAACGTCCTGACTTTC,CASSLIGSSGANVLTF,16,many,TRBJ2-6,TRBV7-6,.
TGTGCCAGCCGTAGGGGACAGGTGGACAATGAGCAGTTCTTC,CASRRGQVDNEQFF,14,.,TRBJ2-1,TRBV27,TRBD1
TGTGCCAGCAGTGAAGGGGTGTGGGCCCTGAACACTGAAGCTTTCTTT,CASSEGVWALNTEAFF,16,.,TRBJ1-1,TRBV2,.
TGTGCCAGCAGCTGGGGGGGGTTCGGTGAGCAGTTCTTC,CASSWGGFGEQFF,13,few,TRBJ2-1,TRBV7-3,TRBD2
TGCAGTGCTAGAGATGTAGAGACCCAGTACTTC,CSARDVETQYF,11,.,TRBJ2-5,TRBV20-1,.
TGTGCCAGCAGCTCCCGGGACCGCAATACGCAGTATTTT,CASSSRDRNTQYF,13,few,TRBJ2-3,TRBV5-6,.